Listed here are 20 T cell receptor beta chains from one sample, sequenced in a study of OX40 agonist ivuxolimab in advanced cancers. The protocol was immunoSEQ multiplex PCR, while the TCRdb copy is restricted to in-frame clones and leaves out a portion. The table has approximately 58,000 clones, around 93% seen once. This material consisted of CD4+ or CD8+ T cells sorted from blood, taken in a trial of the OX40 agonist ivuxolimab. These receptors were obtained from an adult with an advanced solid tumor such as melanoma, head and neck, liver or kidney cancer.

This clone was picked up one time. The CDR3 loop is CASSDHGIVTGTSGPYNEQFF. CDR3 nucleotide sequence: TGTGCCAGTAGCGACCATGGTATTGTGACAGGGACTAGCGGGCCCTACAATGAGCAGTTCTTC. This chain connects TRBV19 to TRBJ2-1; 12 nucleotides match TRBD2. The CDR3 has 21 residues. The V gene end was trimmed by 6 bases and the J gene end by 2 bases; junction bases not matched to a gene: 20. Germline-derived CDR1 and CDR2 are LNHDA and SQIVND (reference sequence).

The chain carries TRBV29-1 and TRBJ2-1, with D perhaps TRBD2 (5 bases). The ends were cut back, 4 bases at V and 5 bases at J, with 18 bases in the middle. Germline loops: CDR1 SQVTM, CDR2 ANQGSEA. The CDR3 sequence is 15 residues long. The CDR3 spells CSVVFSGVGNNEQFF. As DNA, the CDR3 is TGCAGCGTTGTCTTCTCCGGGGTGGGTAACAATGAGCAGTTCTTC.

The rearrangement uses TRBV7-3 and TRBJ2-2, with 8 bases fitting TRBD2. The V gene end was trimmed by 5 bases and the J gene end by 2 bases; junction bases not matched to a gene: 7. This CDR3 spans 16 amino acids. CDR1 and CDR2 (germline): SGHTA, FQGTGA. The CDR3 spells CASSPDLAGNTGELFF. CDR3 DNA sequence: TGTGCCAGCAGCCCCGATTTAGCGGGAAACACCGGGGAGCTGTTTTTT.

This chain connects TRBV7-7 to TRBJ2-7, with D tentatively TRBD1 (5 bases). This CDR3 has 13 amino acids. V dropped 5 bases and J dropped 4 bases, with 12 bases sitting between them. Per germline, CDR1 SSHAT and CDR2 FNYEAQ (reference sequence). The CDR3 sequence: CASSVGQGYEQYF. In DNA, the CDR3 is TGTGCCAGCAGCGTCGGGCAGGGATACGAGCAGTACTTC.

The genes are TRBV4-3 and TRBJ1-5; no definite D call. Germline CDR1 reads LGHNA; CDR2 reads YSLEER. The CDR3 is made up of 15 amino acids. V lost 0 bases to trimming and J lost 4 bases, with 10 bases between them. Written as DNA, the CDR3 is TGCGCCAGCAGCCAAGATGCCGAGTCAAATCAGCCCCAGCATTTT. It encodes CASSQDAESNQPQHF.

The chain carries TRBV7-6 and TRBJ2-3; D possibly corresponds to TRBD2 (6 bases). This CDR3 has 14 amino acids. Trimming removed 1 base at V and 4 bases at J, with 9 bases between. CDR1 SGHVS and CDR2 FNYEAQ come from the germline V gene. As DNA, the CDR3 is TGTGCCAGCAGCTTAGACGGGAGTCCAGATACGCAGTATTTT. Residues: CASSLDGSPDTQYF.

This chain links TRBV18 with TRBJ1-5; 12 bases are a match to TRBD1. In germline, CDR1 is KGHSH, CDR2 LQKENI. J was trimmed by 6 bases and V by 3 bases; bases with no gene match: 3. The CDR3 loop spans 15 amino acids. The CDR3 loop reads CASSPGQGAAQPQHF. The CDR3 DNA reads TGTGCCAGCTCACCGGGACAGGGGGCGGCTCAGCCCCAGCATTTT.

A word on this clone: One end of the junction does not line up with germline, which may come from a read error. This CDR3 is also generated by other DNA sequences in the sample. The chain carries TRBV5-6 and TRBJ2-1; 12 bases align to TRBD2. Germline V CDR1 and CDR2: SGHDT, YYEEEE. The CDR3 runs to 16 residues. The CDR3 loop is CASSYRLAGEDNEQFF. CDR3 DNA: TGTGCCAGTAGCTATAGACTAGCGGGAGAAGACAATGAGCAGTTCTTC.

The chain is built from TRBV28 and TRBJ1-3; no clear D gene. Trimming shortened V by 3 bases and J by 7 bases, and 7 bases separated the two germline ends. The germline CDR1 and CDR2 sequences are MDHEN and SYDVKM. The CDR3 runs 12 residues. CDR3 amino acids: CASSFPLNTIYF. Written as DNA, the CDR3 is TGTGCCAGCAGTTTTCCTTTGAACACCATATATTTT.

The J gene is TRBJ1-4, the V gene TRBV4-1, with D unresolved. Between the trimmed V and J ends, which lost 6 bases and 0 bases, there was a span of 8 bases. CDR3 length: 14 residues. CDR1 is MGHRA and CDR2 is YSYEKL in the germline V gene. Written as DNA, the CDR3 is TGCGCCAGCAGGCCACTAGCAACTAATGAAAAACTGTTTTTT. As protein: CASRPLATNEKLFF.

This clone appeared a few times. The genes are TRBV6-6 and TRBJ1-1; D not certain. The CDR3 runs 13 residues. Germline CDR1 MNHNY, CDR2 SVGAGI (reference sequence). V lost 0 bases and J lost 4, with 6 bases in between. The DNA of the CDR3 is TGTGCCAGCAGTTACTCGGAGGTCACTGAAGCTTTCTTT. It specifies CASSYSEVTEAFF.

The chain employs TRBV5-1 and TRBJ2-7; no clear D gene. The CDR3 loop spans 14 amino acids. The germline V gene has CDR1 SGHRS and CDR2 YFSETQ. V dropped 0 bases and J dropped 2 bases, with 9 bases sitting between them. DNA for the CDR3: TGCGCCAGCAGCTTGGACAGCGCGGCCTACGAGCAGTACTTC. Amino acids: CASSLDSAAYEQYF.

CDR3 in amino acids: CASSTSGGSYEQYF. The CDR3, as DNA: TGTGCCAGTAGTACTAGCGGGGGTTCCTACGAGCAGTACTTC. The V call is TRBV19, the J call TRBJ2-7; the match to TRBD2 covers 10 bases. The trim removed 4 bases at V and 1 base at J, leaving 1 base unmatched. The CDR3 sequence is 14 residues long. Looked up from germline, CDR1 is LNHDA and CDR2 is SQIVND (reference sequence).

This chain connects TRBV5-5 to TRBJ2-2, with 12 nucleotides matching TRBD2. J gave up 5 bases and V 1 base, and 6 bases lay outside the gene matches. The CDR3 sequence is 17 residues long. Germline assignment: CDR1 SGHKS and CDR2 YYEKEE (reference sequence). CDR3 nucleotide sequence: TGTGCCAGCAGCTTGTATTTCGGACTAGCGGGAACCGGGGAGCTGTTTTTT. It translates to CASSLYFGLAGTGELFF.

The rearrangement links TRBV7-2 to TRBJ2-1; the D gene is possibly TRBD1 (7 bases). Trimming removed 5 bases at V and 4 bases at J, with 12 bases between. Germline CDR1 SGHTA, CDR2 FQGNSA. The CDR3 runs to 14 residues. The CDR3 region has the DNA TGTGCCAGCAGCGCGGGACAGCAATACAATGAGCAGTTCTTC. Translated: CASSAGQQYNEQFF.

The gene calls are TRBV6-1 and TRBJ2-2, with 10 positions matching TRBD2. Losses at the gene ends were 5 bases for V and 4 bases for J; bases not matched to a gene: 1. Looked up from germline, CDR1 is MNHNS and CDR2 is SASEGT. This CDR3 is 14 amino acids long. CDR3 nucleotide sequence: TGTGCCAGCAGTAGCGGGAGGGCCACCGGGGAGCTGTTTTTT. Translation: CASSSGRATGELFF.

This chain links TRBV7-9 with TRBJ2-1; no clear D. The CDR3 loop spans 15 amino acids. Germline loops: CDR1 SEHNR, CDR2 FQNEAQ (reference sequence). The V end lost 1 base, the J end lost 3 bases, and 10 bases lay between the germline ends. The CDR3 nucleotides are TGTGCCAGCAGCTTAGGGCGGCCTGGCTACAATGAGCAGTTCTTC. Its protein is CASSLGRPGYNEQFF. The full variable domain, rest sourced from reference TRBV7-9 and TRBJ2-1, is DTGVSQNPRHKITKRGQNVTFRCDPISEHNRLYWYRQTLGQGPEFLTYFQNEAQLEKSRLLSDRFSAERPKGSFSTLEIQRTEQGDSAMYLCASSLGRPGYNEQFFGPGTRLTVL.

The V gene is TRBV10-3, the J gene TRBJ2-1, with 8 bases identical to TRBD2. The CDR3 consists of 13 residues. The trim removed 6 bases at V and 5 bases at J, leaving 3 bases unmatched. Germline CDR1 and CDR2: ENHRY and SYGVKD. This chain's CDR3 is CAIRSGGNNEQFF. CDR3 coding DNA: TGTGCCATCAGGAGCGGGGGAAACAATGAGCAGTTCTTC.

The J gene is TRBJ2-7, the V gene TRBV7-2; 10 bases are shared with TRBD2. Looked up from germline, CDR1 is SGHTA and CDR2 is FQGNSA. There are 16 residues in the CDR3. The trim removed 2 bases at V and 3 bases at J, leaving 7 bases unmatched. CDR3 in amino acids: CASSLTSGTYDYEQYF. The CDR3 DNA reads as TGTGCCAGCAGCTTAACTAGCGGGACCTATGACTACGAGCAGTACTTC.

V usage is TRBV20-1 and J usage is TRBJ2-3; D remains unclear. This CDR3 contains 10 residues. CDR1 and CDR2 from the germline V gene are DFQATT and SNEGSKA (reference sequence). V was pared by 5 bases and J by 6 bases, with 6 bases between. CDR3 nucleotides: TGCAGTGCTGTCCATGATACGCAGTATTTT. This translates into CSAVHDTQYF.